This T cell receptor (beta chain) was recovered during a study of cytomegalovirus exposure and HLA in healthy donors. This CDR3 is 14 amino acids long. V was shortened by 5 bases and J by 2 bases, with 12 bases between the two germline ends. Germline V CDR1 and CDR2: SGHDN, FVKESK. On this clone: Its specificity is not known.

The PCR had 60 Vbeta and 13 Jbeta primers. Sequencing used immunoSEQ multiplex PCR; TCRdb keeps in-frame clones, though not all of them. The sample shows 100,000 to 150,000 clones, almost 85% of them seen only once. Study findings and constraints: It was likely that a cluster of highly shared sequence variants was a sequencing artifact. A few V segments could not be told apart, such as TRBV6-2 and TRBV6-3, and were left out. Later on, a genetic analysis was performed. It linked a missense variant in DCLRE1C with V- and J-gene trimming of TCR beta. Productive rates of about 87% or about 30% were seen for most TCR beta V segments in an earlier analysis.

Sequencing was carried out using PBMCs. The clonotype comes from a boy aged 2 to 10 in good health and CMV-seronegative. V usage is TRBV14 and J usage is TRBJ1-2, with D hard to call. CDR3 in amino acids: CASSYGATNYGYTF. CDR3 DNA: TGTGCCAGCAGCTACGGAGCCACAAACTATGGCTACACCTTC.